Reported below is one T cell receptor (beta chain). The data stem from a study of blood T cell repertoires in COVID-19. Looking at the study overall: Material from acute and convalescent COVID-19 was sourced from the United States, Italy and Spain. PBMCs, B-cell-depleted T cells, or T cells provided the cDNA or gDNA that made up the material.

The CDR3 sequence is 15 residues long. Per germline, CDR1 MNHEY and CDR2 SVGAGI. V lost 2 bases and J lost 6; bases outside the gene matches: 2. As originally analysed: Reference gene primers were amplified, and this amplification served to estimate nucleated cell counts. Assay used: immunoSEQ multiplex PCR; TCRdb lists only in-frame clones, some missing. V and J calls and clone size are given by that table; D and trimming were obtained from the DNA. The table records approximately 83,000 clones, around four fifths of them present only once. This receptor was identified in a woman of 80 years or more with acute or convalescent COVID-19. The rearrangement links TRBV6-5 to TRBJ1-6, with 9 bases lining up with TRBD1. The material sequenced was peripheral blood. The CDR3 coding sequence is TGTGCCAGCAGTTACACAGGGGGCGGTAATTCACCCCTCCACTTT. Translating gives CASSYTGGGNSPLHF.